Ten or more counts support the clone carrying this T cell receptor beta chain. This sample is drawn from a study of human T cells and chemical hapten exposure. The germline V gene encodes CDR1 MGHRA and CDR2 YSYEKL. V was clipped by 7 bases and J by 5 bases, with 12 bases between them. The CDR3 is 14 residues long. TCRdb called the RACE reads again in MiXCR, with one record for every CDR3 protein. The table has 250,000 or so distinct CDR3 sequences, approximately 7.5% seen once. The time point here: pre-sensitization, week 0. Treatment noted: therapeutic diphenylcyclopropenone sensitization with weekly scalp DPC.

The sequence came from a man aged 18 to 29 with alopecia areata. Some clones in this sample may be carry-over from other donors' samples. The sequencing used whole blood, collected in connection with sensitization to the hapten diphenylcyclopropenone (DPC). The chain is built from TRBV4-1 and TRBJ2-6; D unclear. CDR3 nucleotides: TGCGCCAGCACCCGGGCCGCTCGGGCCAACGTCCTGACTTTC. Amino acids: CASTRAARANVLTF.